The 5 T cell receptor beta chains below come from one sample, sequenced in a study of T cell responses to AZD1222 COVID-19 vaccine (dated by TCRdb to the early 2020s). This specimen's time point label, per the study, means: baseline before first vaccination. Libraries came from the immunoSEQ multiplex PCR assay. This is the immuneACCESS table as TCRdb keeps it, with only in-frame sequences that have V and J called. A part of the clones is gone; compared with another copy, unresolved V genes explain less than half, and the rest is unexplained. A total of 130,000 to 150,000 clones appear in this sample, around 89% of them only once. The top ten hold approximately 16% of the sample. The sequences come from peripheral blood, collected on day 0 of AZD1222 vaccination. The receptors derive from an adult in good health.

Here the CDR3 reads CASSPQPGQGVGYTF. The CDR3 bases are TGTGCCAGCAGCCCCCAACCGGGACAGGGTGTCGGCTACACCTTC. J is TRBJ1-2 and V is TRBV7-9; 9 nucleotides match TRBD1. V lost 5 bases and J lost 8; bases outside the gene matches: 12. CDR3 length equals 15 residues. The V gene's germline CDR1 is SEHNR and CDR2 FQNEAQ (reference sequence). Full variable domain (missing parts from reference TRBV7-9 and TRBJ1-2): DTGVSQNPRHKITKRGQNVTFRCDPISEHNRLYWYRQTLGQGPEFLTYFQNEAQLEKSRLLSDRFSAERPKGSFSTLEIQRTEQGDSAMYLCASSPQPGQGVGYTFGSGTRLTVV.

This clone was seen once. J is TRBJ2-7 and V is TRBV3-1 (or the pseudogene TRBV3-2); D assignment may be TRBD1 or TRBD2 (5 bases each). The V end was cut by 4 bases, the J end by 3 bases, with 10 bases between. Looked up from germline, CDR1 is LGHDT and CDR2 is YNNKEL (reference sequence). This CDR3 is built from 13 residues. CDR3 nucleotide sequence: TGTGCCAGCAGCCCGGGACGATTCTACGAGCAGTACTTC. Translation: CASSPGRFYEQYF.

The V and J genes are TRBV5-6 and TRBJ2-2, with TRBD1 identical over 9 bases. The CDR3 contains 16 residues. The germline gives CDR1 SGHDT, CDR2 YYEEEE. V dropped 4 bases and J dropped 5; count of bases not matched to a gene: 9. The DNA for the CDR3 is TGTGCCAGCAGCAGGGGGGGACAGGGAAAAACCGGGGAGCTGTTTTTT. This gives the protein CASSRGGQGKTGELFF. Full variable domain (missing parts from reference TRBV5-6 and TRBJ2-2): DAGVTQSPTHLIKTRGQQVTLRCSPKSGHDTVSWYQQALGQGPQFIFQYYEEEERQRGNFPDRFSGHQFPNYSSELNVNALLLGDSALYLCASSRGGQGKTGELFFGEGSRLTVL.

This chain joins TRBV2 and TRBJ2-5, with 8 bases fitting TRBD2. This CDR3 spans 15 amino acids. Germline V gives CDR1 SNHLY, CDR2 FYNNEI. J lost 4 bases, V lost 2 bases, and 6 bases had no gene match. The CDR3 sequence is CASSERAGGSETQYF. CDR3 coding DNA: TGTGCCAGCAGTGAAAGGGCGGGGGGCTCAGAGACCCAGTACTTC.

The CDR3, as DNA: TGTGCCAGCAGTTACTCGAATACAGGGCTTCAGCCCCAGCATTTT. Translating it yields CASSYSNTGLQPQHF. The V call is TRBV6-5, the J call TRBJ1-5; D is possibly TRBD1 (6 bases). The CDR3 spans 15 residues. V was trimmed by 0 bases and J by 6 bases, leaving 12 bases between them. In germline, CDR1 is MNHEY, CDR2 SVGAGI.